The clone carrying this TCR beta chain showed up many times. Its matching antigen is unknown. A read error may produce the germline difference seen at one junction end. These data are taken from a study of neurological immune-mediated disorders. TCRdb fed the 5' RACE reads into MiXCR, producing one record per CDR3 protein. In the table there are some 77,000 distinct CDR3 sequences, roughly 13% of which are singletons. Overall study results and limits: The greatest TCR clonal expansion appeared in HTLV-1-associated myelopathy and the smallest, falling below healthy controls, in multiple sclerosis. CDR3 amino acid sequences of expanded clones were not shared across subjects, a result suggesting private repertoires in all groups.

Time point indicated: longitudinal time-point 1 (baseline). 2 million unsorted PBMCs were stored in RNAlater at -80 °C before RNA extraction. The CDR3 is 13 residues long. Germline V CDR1 and CDR2: MGHRA, YSYEKL. The rearrangement uses TRBV4-1 and TRBJ2-7; 7 bases align to TRBD1. Sequenced input: PBMCs. The source is a female donor with HTLV-1-associated myelopathy (HAM/TSP). The CDR3 sequence: CASSQAQGNDQYF. CDR3 nucleotides: TGCGCCAGCAGCCAAGCACAGGGGAACGATCAGTACTTC.